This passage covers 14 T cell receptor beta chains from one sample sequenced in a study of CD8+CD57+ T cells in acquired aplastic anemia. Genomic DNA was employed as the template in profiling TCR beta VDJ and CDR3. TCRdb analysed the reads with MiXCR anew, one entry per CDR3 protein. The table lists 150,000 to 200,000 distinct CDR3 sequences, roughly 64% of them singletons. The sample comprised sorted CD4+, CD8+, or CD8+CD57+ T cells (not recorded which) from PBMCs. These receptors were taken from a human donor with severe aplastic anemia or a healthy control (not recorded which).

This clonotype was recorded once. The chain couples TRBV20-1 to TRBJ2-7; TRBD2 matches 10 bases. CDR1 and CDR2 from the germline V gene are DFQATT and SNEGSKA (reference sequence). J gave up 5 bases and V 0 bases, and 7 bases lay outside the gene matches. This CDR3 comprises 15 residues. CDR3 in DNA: TGCAGTGCTAGAGATCTTACTAGCGGGATCGACGAGCAGTACTTC. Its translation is CSARDLTSGIDEQYF.

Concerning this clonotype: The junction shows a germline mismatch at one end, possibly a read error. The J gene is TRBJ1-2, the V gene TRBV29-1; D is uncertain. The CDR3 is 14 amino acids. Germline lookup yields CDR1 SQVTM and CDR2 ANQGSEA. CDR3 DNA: TGCAGCGCTGAAGGCCGGTGGACTAACTATGGCTACACCTTC. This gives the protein CSAEGRWTNYGYTF. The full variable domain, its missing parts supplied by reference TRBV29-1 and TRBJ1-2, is SAVISQKPSRDICQRGTSLTIQCQVDSQVTMMFWYRQQPGQSLTLIATANQGSEATYESGFVIDKFPISRPNLTFSTLTVSNMSPEDSSIYLCSAEGRWTNYGYTFGSGTRLTVV.

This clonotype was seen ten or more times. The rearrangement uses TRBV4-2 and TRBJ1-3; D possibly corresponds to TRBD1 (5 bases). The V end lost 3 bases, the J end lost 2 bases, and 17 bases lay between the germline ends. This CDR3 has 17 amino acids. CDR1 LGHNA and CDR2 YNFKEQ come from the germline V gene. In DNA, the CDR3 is TGTGCCAGCAGCCACCCATCACAAAGGGGTACTGGAAACACCATATATTTT. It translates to CASSHPSQRGTGNTIYF.

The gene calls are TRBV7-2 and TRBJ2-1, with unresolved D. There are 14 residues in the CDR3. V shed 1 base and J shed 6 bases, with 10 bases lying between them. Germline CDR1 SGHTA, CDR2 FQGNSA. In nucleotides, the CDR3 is TGTGCCAGCAGCTTAGGGAATACGGTCAATGAGCAGTTCTTC. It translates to CASSLGNTVNEQFF.

The CDR3: CSVPGRGPYEQYF. CDR3 DNA: TGCAGCGTCCCGGGCAGGGGGCCCTACGAGCAGTACTTC. The chain joins TRBV29-1 to TRBJ2-7; 8 nucleotides line up with TRBD1. Per germline, CDR1 SQVTM and CDR2 ANQGSEA. The CDR3 extends over 13 amino acids. Trimming removed 6 bases from V and 2 bases from J; junction bases left unmatched: 6.

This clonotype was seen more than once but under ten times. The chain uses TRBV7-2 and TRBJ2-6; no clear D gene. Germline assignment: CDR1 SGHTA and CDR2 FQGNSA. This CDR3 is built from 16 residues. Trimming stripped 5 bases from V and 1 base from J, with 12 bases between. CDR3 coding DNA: TGTGCCAGCAGCGCGACACGAACTTCTGGGGCCAACGTCCTGACTTTC. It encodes CASSATRTSGANVLTF.

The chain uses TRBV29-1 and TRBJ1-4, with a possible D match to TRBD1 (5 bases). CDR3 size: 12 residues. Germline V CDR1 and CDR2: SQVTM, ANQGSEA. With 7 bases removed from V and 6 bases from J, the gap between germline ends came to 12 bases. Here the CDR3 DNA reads TGCAGCGGCCAATCGGGGGATGAAAAACTGTTTTTT. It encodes CSGQSGDEKLFF.

The CDR3 here is CASSLERGQETQYF. CDR3 sequence (DNA): TGTGCCAGCAGTTTGGAAAGGGGCCAAGAGACCCAGTACTTC. The chain uses TRBV12-3 or TRBV12-4 and TRBJ2-5, with D possibly TRBD1 on 5 matching bases. The length of the CDR3 is 14 residues. Trimming stripped 3 bases from V and 1 base from J, with 9 bases between.

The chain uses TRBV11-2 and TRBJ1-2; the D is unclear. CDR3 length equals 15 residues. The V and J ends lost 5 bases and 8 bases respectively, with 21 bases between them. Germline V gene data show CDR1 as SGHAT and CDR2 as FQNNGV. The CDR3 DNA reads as TGTGCCAGCAGCGCCTCACGGGCGATCGGCGTAGGCTACACCTTC. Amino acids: CASSASRAIGVGYTF.

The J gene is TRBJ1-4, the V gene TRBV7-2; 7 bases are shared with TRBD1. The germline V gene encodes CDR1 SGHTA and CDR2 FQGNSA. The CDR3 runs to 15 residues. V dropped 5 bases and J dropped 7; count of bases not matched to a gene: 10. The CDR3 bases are TGTGCCAGCAGCCTAGATGACAGGGTGGCTGAAAAACTGTTTTTT. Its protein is CASSLDDRVAEKLFF.

The CDR3 spells CASSLGPGGYTF. The CDR3 region has the DNA TGTGCCAGCAGTTTGGGCCCGGGGGGCTACACCTTC. This chain joins TRBV7-8 and TRBJ1-2; D is unresolved. The CDR3 extends over 12 amino acids. V lost 6 bases to trimming and J lost 8 bases, with 13 bases between them. Germline CDR1 and CDR2: SGHVS and FQNEAQ.

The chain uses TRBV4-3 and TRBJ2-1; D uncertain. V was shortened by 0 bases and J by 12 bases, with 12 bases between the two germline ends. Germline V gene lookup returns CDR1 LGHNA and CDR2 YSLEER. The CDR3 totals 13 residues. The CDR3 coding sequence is TGCGCCAGCAGCCAAGATAGGGTATTAGGGCAGTTCTTC. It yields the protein CASSQDRVLGQFF.

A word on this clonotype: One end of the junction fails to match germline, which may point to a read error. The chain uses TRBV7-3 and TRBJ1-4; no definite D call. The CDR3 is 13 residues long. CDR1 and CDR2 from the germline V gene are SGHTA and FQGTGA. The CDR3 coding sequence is TGTGCCAGCAGTCCCGATAGTAATCAAAAACTGTTTTTT. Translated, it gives CASSPDSNQKLFF.

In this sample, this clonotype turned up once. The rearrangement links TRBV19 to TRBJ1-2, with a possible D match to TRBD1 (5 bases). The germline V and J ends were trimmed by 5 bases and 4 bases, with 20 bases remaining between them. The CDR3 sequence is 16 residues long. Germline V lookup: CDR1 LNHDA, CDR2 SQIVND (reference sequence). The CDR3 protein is CASSPLGQGGGYGYTF. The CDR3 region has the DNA TGTGCCAGTAGTCCCTTAGGGCAGGGTGGAGGCTATGGCTACACCTTC. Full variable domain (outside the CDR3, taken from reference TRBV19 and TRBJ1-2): DGGITQSPKYLFRKEGQNVTLSCEQNLNHDAMYWYRQDPGQGLRLIYYSQIVNDFQKGDIAEGYSVSREKKESFPLTVTSAQKNPTAFYLCASSPLGQGGGYGYTFGSGTRLTVV.